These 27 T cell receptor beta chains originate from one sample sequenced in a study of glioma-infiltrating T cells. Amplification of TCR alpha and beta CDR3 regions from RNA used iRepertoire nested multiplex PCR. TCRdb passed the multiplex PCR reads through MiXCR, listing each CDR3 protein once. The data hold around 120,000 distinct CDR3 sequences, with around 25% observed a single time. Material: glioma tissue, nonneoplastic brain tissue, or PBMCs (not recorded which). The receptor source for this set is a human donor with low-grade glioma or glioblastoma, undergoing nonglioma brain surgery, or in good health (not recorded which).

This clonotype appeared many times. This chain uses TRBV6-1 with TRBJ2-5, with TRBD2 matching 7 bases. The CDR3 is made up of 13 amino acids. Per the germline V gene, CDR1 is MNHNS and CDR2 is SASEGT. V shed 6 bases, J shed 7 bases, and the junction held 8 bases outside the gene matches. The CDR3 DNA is TGTGCCAGCAGGACCCCGGGGGGAGGGACCCAGTACTTC. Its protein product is CASRTPGGGTQYF.

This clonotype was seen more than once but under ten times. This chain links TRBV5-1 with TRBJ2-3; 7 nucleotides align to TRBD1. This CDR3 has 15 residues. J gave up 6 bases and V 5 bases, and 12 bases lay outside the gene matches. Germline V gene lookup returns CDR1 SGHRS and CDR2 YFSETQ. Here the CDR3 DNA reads TGCGCCAGCAGTAAGGGACAGACGACCTGGGATACGCAGTATTTT. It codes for CASSKGQTTWDTQYF.

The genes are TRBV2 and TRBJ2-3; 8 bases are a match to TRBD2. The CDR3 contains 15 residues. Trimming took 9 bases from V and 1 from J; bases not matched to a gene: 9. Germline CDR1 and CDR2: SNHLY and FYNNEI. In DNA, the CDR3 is TGTGCCAGGACTTGCGGGGGGTACCGCACAGATACGCAGTATTTT. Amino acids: CARTCGGYRTDTQYF.

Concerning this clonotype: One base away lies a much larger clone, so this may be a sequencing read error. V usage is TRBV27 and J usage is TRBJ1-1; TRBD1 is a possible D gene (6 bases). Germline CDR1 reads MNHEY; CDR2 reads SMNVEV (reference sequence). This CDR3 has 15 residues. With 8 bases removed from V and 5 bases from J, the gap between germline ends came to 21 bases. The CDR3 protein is CASVALSGARTEAFF. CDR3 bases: TGTGCCAGCGTTGCTTTGTCAGGGGCGCGGACTGAAGCTTTCTTT.

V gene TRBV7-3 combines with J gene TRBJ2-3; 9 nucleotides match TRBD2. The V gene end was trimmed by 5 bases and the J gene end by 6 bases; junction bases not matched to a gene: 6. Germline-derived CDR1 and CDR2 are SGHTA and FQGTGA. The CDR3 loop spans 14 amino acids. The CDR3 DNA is TGTGCCAGCAGCCCCACTCTAGCGGGGGATACGCAGTATTTT. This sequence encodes CASSPTLAGDTQYF.

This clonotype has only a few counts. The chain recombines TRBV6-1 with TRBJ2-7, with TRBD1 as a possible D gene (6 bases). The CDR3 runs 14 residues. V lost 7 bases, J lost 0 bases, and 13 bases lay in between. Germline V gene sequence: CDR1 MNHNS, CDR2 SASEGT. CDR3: CASKETGFSYEQYV. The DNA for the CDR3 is TGTGCCAGCAAAGAGACAGGATTCTCCTACGAGCAGTACGTC.

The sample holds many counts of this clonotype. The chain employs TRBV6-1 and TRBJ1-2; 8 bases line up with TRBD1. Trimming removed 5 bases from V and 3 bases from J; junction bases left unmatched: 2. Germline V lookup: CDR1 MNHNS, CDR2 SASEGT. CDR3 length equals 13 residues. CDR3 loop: CASSKTGDYGYTF. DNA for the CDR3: TGTGCCAGCAGTAAGACAGGGGACTATGGCTACACCTTC.

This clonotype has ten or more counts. Here the CDR3 reads CASSLGAYTEAFF. The CDR3 DNA sequence: TGTGCCAGCAGCTTAGGCGCGTACACTGAAGCTTTCTTT. V usage is TRBV7-6 and J usage is TRBJ1-1; no clear D. The CDR3 is 13 residues long. V shed 1 base and J shed 3 bases, with 6 bases lying between them. Germline assignment: CDR1 SGHVS and CDR2 FNYEAQ.

CDR3 protein: CATSDLSTDTQYF. DNA for the CDR3: TGTGCCACCAGTGATTTAAGCACAGATACGCAGTATTTT. The chain is built from TRBV24-1 and TRBJ2-3, with no clear D. This CDR3 is 13 amino acids long. Germline-derived CDR1 and CDR2 are KGHDR and SFDVKD. V was pared by 1 base and J by 0 bases, with 1 base between.

CDR3: CASRDPWTSGGQETQYF. CDR3 bases: TGTGCCAGCAGGGATCCCTGGACTAGCGGGGGCCAAGAGACCCAGTACTTC. The chain is built from TRBV6-1 and TRBJ2-5; 13 bases fit TRBD2. Trimming at V came to 6 bases and at J to 1 base, leaving 8 bases not matched to a gene. CDR1 is MNHNS, CDR2 SASEGT, per germline. The CDR3 has 17 amino acids.

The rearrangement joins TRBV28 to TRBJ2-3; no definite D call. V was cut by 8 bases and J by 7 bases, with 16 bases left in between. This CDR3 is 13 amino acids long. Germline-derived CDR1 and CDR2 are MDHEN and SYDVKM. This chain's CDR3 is CASLAPASNTQYF. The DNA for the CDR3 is TGTGCCAGCTTGGCCCCGGCCTCGAATACGCAGTATTTT. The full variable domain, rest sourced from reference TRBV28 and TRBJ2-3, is DVKVTQSSRYLVKRTGEKVFLECVQDMDHENMFWYRQDPGLGLRLIYFSYDVKMKEKGDIPEGYSVSREKKERFSLILESASTNQTSMYLCASLAPASNTQYFGPGTRLTVL.

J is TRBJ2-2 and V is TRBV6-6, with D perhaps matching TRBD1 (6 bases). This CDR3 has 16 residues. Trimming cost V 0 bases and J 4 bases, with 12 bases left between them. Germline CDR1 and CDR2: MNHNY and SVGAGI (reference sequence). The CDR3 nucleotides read TGTGCCAGCAGTTACTCCAGGGGCGCGATCACCGGGGAGCTGTTTTTT. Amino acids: CASSYSRGAITGELFF.

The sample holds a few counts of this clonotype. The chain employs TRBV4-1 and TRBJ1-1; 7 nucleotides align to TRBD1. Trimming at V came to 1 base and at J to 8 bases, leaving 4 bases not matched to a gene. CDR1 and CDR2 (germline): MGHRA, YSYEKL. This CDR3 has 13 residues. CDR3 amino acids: CASSQGRQGEAFF. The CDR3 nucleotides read TGCGCCAGCAGCCAAGGGCGACAGGGAGAAGCTTTCTTT.

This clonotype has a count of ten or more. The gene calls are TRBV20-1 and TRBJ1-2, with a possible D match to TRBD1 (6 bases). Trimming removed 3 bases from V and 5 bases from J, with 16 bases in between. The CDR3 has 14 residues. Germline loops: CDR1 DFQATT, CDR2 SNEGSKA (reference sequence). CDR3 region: CSARDSAVGYGYTF. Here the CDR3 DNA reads TGCAGTGCTAGGGACAGCGCGGTCGGGTATGGCTACACCTTC.

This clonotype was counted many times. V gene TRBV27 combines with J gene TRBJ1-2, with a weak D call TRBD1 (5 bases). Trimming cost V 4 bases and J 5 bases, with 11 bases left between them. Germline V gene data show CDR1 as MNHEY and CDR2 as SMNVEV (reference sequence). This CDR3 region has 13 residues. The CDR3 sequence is CASSSGGRYGYTF. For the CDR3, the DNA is TGTGCCAGCAGTTCCGGGGGAAGATATGGCTACACCTTC.

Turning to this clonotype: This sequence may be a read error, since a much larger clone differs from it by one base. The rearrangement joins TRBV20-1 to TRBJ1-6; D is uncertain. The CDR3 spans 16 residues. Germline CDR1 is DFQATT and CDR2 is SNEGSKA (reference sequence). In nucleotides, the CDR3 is TGCAGTGCTAGAGATAAGGAAGGGCAGATTAATTTACCCCTCCACTTT. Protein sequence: CSARDKEGQINLPLHF.

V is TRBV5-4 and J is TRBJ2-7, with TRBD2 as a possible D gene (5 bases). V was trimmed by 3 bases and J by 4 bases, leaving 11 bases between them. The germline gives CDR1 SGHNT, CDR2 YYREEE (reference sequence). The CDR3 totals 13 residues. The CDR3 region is CASSSPGLYEQYV. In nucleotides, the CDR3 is TGTGCCAGCAGCTCGCCGGGGTTGTACGAGCAGTACGTC.

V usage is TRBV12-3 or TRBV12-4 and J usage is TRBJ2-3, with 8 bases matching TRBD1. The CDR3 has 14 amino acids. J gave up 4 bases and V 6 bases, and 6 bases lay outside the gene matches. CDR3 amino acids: CASSRTGRPDTQYF. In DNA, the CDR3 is TGTGCCAGCAGCCGGACAGGGAGGCCAGATACGCAGTATTTT.

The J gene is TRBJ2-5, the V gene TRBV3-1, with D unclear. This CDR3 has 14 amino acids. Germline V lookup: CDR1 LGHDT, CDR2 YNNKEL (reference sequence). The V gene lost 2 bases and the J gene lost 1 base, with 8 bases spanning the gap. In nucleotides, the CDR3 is TGTGCCAGCAGCCAATCGGCGAGCCAAGAGACCCAGTACTTC. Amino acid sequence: CASSQSASQETQYF.

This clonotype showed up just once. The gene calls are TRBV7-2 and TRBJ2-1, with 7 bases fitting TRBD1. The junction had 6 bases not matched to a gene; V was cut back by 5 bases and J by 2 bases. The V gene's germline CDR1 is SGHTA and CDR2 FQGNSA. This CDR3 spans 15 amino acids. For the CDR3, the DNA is TGTGCCAGCAGCATTTGGACAGGTCCCTACAATGAGCAGTTCTTC. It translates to CASSIWTGPYNEQFF. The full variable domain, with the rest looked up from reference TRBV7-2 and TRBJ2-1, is GAGVSQSPSNKVTEKGKDVELRCDPISGHTALYWYRQSLGQGLEFLIYFQGNSAPDKSGLPSDRFSAERTGGSVSTLTIQRTQQEDSAVYLCASSIWTGPYNEQFFGPGTRLTVL.

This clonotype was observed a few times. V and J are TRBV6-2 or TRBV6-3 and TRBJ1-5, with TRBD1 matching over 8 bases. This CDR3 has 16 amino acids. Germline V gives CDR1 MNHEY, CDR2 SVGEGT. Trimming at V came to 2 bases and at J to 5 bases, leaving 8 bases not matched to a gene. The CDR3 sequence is CASSYMTGAGDQPQHF. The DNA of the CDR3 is TGTGCCAGCAGTTACATGACAGGGGCGGGGGATCAGCCCCAGCATTTT.

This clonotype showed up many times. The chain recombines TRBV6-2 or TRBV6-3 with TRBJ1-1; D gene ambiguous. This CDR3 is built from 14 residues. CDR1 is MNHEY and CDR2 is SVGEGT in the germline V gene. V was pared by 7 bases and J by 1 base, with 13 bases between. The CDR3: CASNTIPTNTEAFF. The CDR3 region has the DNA TGTGCCAGCAACACTATTCCCACGAACACTGAAGCTTTCTTT.

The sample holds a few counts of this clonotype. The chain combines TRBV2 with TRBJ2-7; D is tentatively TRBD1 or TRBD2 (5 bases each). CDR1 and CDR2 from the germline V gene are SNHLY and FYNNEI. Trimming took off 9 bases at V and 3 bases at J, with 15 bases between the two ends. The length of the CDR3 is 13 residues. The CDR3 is CASKTRDGYEQYV. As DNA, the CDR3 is TGTGCCAGTAAAACCCGGGACGGCTACGAGCAGTACGTC.

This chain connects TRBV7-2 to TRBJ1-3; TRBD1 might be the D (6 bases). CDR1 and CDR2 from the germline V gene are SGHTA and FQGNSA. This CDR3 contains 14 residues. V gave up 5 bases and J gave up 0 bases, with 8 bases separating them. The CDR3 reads CASSQQGSGNTIYF. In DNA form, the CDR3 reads TGTGCCAGCAGCCAACAGGGCTCTGGAAACACCATATATTTT.

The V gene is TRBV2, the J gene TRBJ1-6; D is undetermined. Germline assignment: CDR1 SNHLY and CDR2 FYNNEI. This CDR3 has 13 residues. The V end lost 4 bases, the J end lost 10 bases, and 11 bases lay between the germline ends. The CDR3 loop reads CASSGLLRSPLHF. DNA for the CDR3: TGTGCCAGCAGTGGCCTACTGAGGTCACCCCTCCACTTT.

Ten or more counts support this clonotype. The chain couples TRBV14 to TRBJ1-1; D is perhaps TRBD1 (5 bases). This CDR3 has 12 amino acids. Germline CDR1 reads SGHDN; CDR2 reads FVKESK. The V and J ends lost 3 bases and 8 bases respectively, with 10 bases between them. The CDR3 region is CASSHRGFEAFF. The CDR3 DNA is TGTGCCAGCAGCCATAGGGGTTTCGAAGCTTTCTTT.

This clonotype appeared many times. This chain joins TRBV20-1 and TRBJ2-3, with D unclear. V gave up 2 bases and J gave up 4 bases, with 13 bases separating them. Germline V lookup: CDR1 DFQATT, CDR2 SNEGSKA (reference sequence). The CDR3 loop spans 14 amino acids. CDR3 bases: TGCAGTGCTAGATTTACACCTCGGGCAGATACGCAGTATTTT. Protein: CSARFTPRADTQYF.